This TCR beta chain derives from a study of shared clonotypes between healthy human individuals. In the study overall: For every donor, three CD4 naive, three CD4 memory, two CD8 naive and one CD8 memory plates were used.

Profiling relied on immunoSEQ multiplex PCR, and the TCRdb table lists in-frame clones only, not all of them. The profile shows about 2.2 million clones, approximately 92% of them singletons. Only CD45RO-negative cells positively selected for CCR7 counted as naive CD8 cells, so terminally differentiated effector memory CD45RA+ cells were excluded. The CDR3 extends over 18 amino acids. Germline values: CDR1 MNHEY, CDR2 SMNVEV (reference sequence). After removal of 3 bases from V and 0 bases from J, the junction contained 11 bases not matched to a gene. V and J are TRBV27 and TRBJ2-5, with 9 bases lining up with TRBD1. The sequence came from a man between 18 and 29 years old in good health. Some clones in this sample may be carry-over from other donors' samples. Sequenced sample: naive CD8+ T cells from PBMCs. The DNA of the CDR3 is TGTGCCAGCAGTTTTGTATTTGGGACAGGGAGGTACCAAGAGACCCAGTACTTC. Amino acid sequence: CASSFVFGTGRYQETQYF.